One and the same sample provided the 3 T cell receptor beta chains below, sequenced in a study of blood T cell repertoires in COVID-19. The data were produced by immunoSEQ multiplex PCR, yet TCRdb's version contains in-frame clones alone and is incomplete. The sample carries around 150,000 clones, 85% to 90% recorded once. The sequenced sample consisted of peripheral blood. These receptor sequences come from a man aged 45-60 years with active or convalescent COVID-19.

Comments on this clone: The same CDR3 also results from other DNA sequences found in this sample. The chain is built from TRBV9 and TRBJ2-7; TRBD2 matches 12 bases. The CDR3 covers 14 residues. V lost 3 bases to trimming and J lost 4 bases; unmatched junction nucleotides: 2. The germline V gene encodes CDR1 SGDLS and CDR2 YYNGEE. The CDR3: CASSETSGSYEQYF. CDR3 in DNA: TGTGCCAGCAGCGAGACTAGCGGGAGTTACGAGCAGTACTTC.

The genes are TRBV9 and TRBJ2-1; 7 bases align to TRBD2. CDR1 SGDLS and CDR2 YYNGEE come from the germline V gene. With 0 bases clipped from V and 6 bases from J, the junction kept 9 bases outside the gene matches. The CDR3 sequence is 16 residues long. CDR3 loop: CASSVAGGSWSNEQFF. The CDR3 DNA sequence: TGTGCCAGCAGCGTAGCGGGCGGGAGTTGGTCCAATGAGCAGTTCTTC.

The genes are TRBV5-5 and TRBJ1-2; 10 nucleotides agree with TRBD1. Germline-derived CDR1 and CDR2 are SGHKS and YYEKEE (reference sequence). The CDR3 loop spans 16 amino acids. The V gene end was trimmed by 1 base and the J gene end by 4 bases; junction bases not matched to a gene: 7. CDR3 loop: CASSLRDRGQIYGYTF. The CDR3 DNA sequence: TGTGCCAGCAGCTTGAGAGACAGGGGGCAAATCTATGGCTACACCTTC.